Below are 25 T cell receptor beta chains sequenced from a single sample in a study of T cell repertoires in cytomegalovirus infection. TCRdb independently ran MiXCR on the reads; one entry per CDR3 protein. The table lists approximately 250,000 distinct CDR3 sequences, about 5.9% of them singletons. The sequenced sample was PBMCs. The receptor set was obtained from a human donor in good health (CMV status not recorded). Some clones in this sample may be carry-over from other donors' samples.

This clonotype was detected many times. The V and J genes are TRBV7-2 and TRBJ2-2; D might be TRBD2 (6 bases). Trimming left V 10 bases short and J 2 bases short, with 14 bases between. There are 14 residues in the CDR3. CDR1 is SGHTA and CDR2 is FQGNSA in the germline V gene. CDR3 loop: CATSLGLNTGELFF. The CDR3 coding sequence is TGTGCCACCTCCCTGGGACTTAACACCGGGGAGCTGTTTTTT.

This clonotype has only a few counts. The CDR3 region has the DNA TGTGCCAGCGCCACCGGCGGGAGTTCCTACGAGCAGTACTTC. This codes for CASATGGSSYEQYF. The chain is built from TRBV2 and TRBJ2-7; TRBD2 matches at 7 bases. Germline V gene data show CDR1 as SNHLY and CDR2 as FYNNEI. This CDR3 has 14 amino acids. J was trimmed by 1 base and V by 8 bases; bases with no gene match: 8.

This clonotype has at least ten counts. This sequence joins TRBV6-2 or TRBV6-3 and TRBJ1-1, with D possibly being TRBD1 (6 bases). CDR1 is MNHEY and CDR2 is SVGEGT in the germline V gene. The CDR3 length is 14 residues. The ends were cut back, 5 bases at V and 1 base at J, with 11 bases in the middle. The CDR3 nucleotides are TGTGCCAGCAGTACAGGGTACTGGAACACTGAAGCTTTCTTT. As protein: CASSTGYWNTEAFF.

This clonotype was seen at least ten times. The chain employs TRBV20-1 and TRBJ1-5; TRBD1 matches 9 bases. V gave up 6 bases and J gave up 7 bases; unmatched junction bases: 7. The germline gives CDR1 DFQATT, CDR2 SNEGSKA (reference sequence). The CDR3 is made up of 13 amino acids. The CDR3 sequence: CSATTGGSQPQHF. CDR3 nucleotide sequence: TGCAGTGCCACCACAGGGGGCTCGCAGCCCCAGCATTTT.

There are many counts of this clonotype. The rearrangement links TRBV4-1 to TRBJ1-2; D gene ambiguous. The CDR3 is made up of 14 amino acids. V gave up 1 base and J gave up 3 bases, with 9 bases separating them. Germline values: CDR1 MGHRA, CDR2 YSYEKL. The CDR3 here is CASSQGPDDYGYTF. DNA of the CDR3: TGCGCCAGCAGCCAAGGGCCAGACGACTATGGCTACACCTTC.

CDR3 amino acids: CSAYGQGDIETQYF. CDR3 bases: TGCAGTGCTTATGGACAGGGGGACATCGAGACCCAGTACTTC. The J gene is TRBJ2-5, the V gene TRBV20-1; 10 bases are a match to TRBD1. CDR3 length equals 14 residues. The V and J ends lost 5 bases and 5 bases, in that order; junction bases with no gene match: 8. Germline V gives CDR1 DFQATT, CDR2 SNEGSKA (reference sequence).

This clonotype was recorded many times. This sequence joins TRBV12-3 or TRBV12-4 and TRBJ2-5; D is unclear. The CDR3 sequence is 13 residues long. V dropped 6 bases and J dropped 5 bases, with 13 bases sitting between them. The CDR3, as DNA: TGTGCCAGCAGCTCCCGCCTTTGGGAGACCCAGTACTTC. Protein product: CASSSRLWETQYF.

The table lists this clonotype with a few counts. V is TRBV3-1 and J is TRBJ2-1; TRBD1 aligns across 9 bases. Germline CDR1 and CDR2: LGHDT and YNNKEL (reference sequence). The J segment lost 15 bases and the V segment lost 3 bases, leaving 9 bases of the junction unmatched. This CDR3 comprises 13 residues. As DNA, the CDR3 is TGTGCCAGCAGCCAGGATATACAGGGGGCTTTGTTCTTC. Residues: CASSQDIQGALFF.

This clonotype was found many times. CDR3 protein: CASSQGGLGSEPQHF. The DNA for the CDR3 is TGCGCCAGCAGCCAAGGGGGATTAGGGTCGGAGCCCCAGCATTTT. The gene calls are TRBV4-1 and TRBJ1-5; D uncertain. The CDR3 runs 15 residues. V was shortened by 1 base and J by 8 bases, with 15 bases between the two germline ends. From germline, CDR1 is MGHRA and CDR2 YSYEKL.

This clonotype was recorded at least ten times. The chain recombines TRBV6-2 or TRBV6-3 with TRBJ1-2; TRBD1 aligns across 11 bases. V trimming: 5 bases; J trimming: 7 bases; junction bases outside the gene matches: 6. The CDR3 contains 14 residues. Germline V gene lookup returns CDR1 MNHEY and CDR2 SVGEGT. The CDR3 region has the DNA TGTGCCAGCAGTCCGCGGACAGGGGGCAGTGGCTACACCTTC. It translates to CASSPRTGGSGYTF.

This clonotype has a count of ten or more. This chain joins TRBV11-2 and TRBJ2-7; 10 nucleotides align to TRBD2. This CDR3 spans 15 amino acids. Germline V gives CDR1 SGHAT, CDR2 FQNNGV. The V segment lost 3 bases and the J segment 0 bases; nucleotides outside the gene matches: 2. CDR3 sequence reads: CASSFSGGPSYEQYF. CDR3 nucleotides: TGTGCCAGCAGCTTTAGCGGGGGGCCCTCCTACGAGCAGTACTTC.

The V and J genes are TRBV23-1 and TRBJ1-1, with D unresolved. TRBV23-1 has ORF status, its function being uncertain. V lost 2 bases, J lost 1 base, and 5 bases lay in between. CDR3 length: 13 amino acids. CDR3 loop: CASSQEPNTEAFF. DNA for the CDR3: TGCGCCAGCAGTCAAGAGCCGAACACTGAAGCTTTCTTT.

In the case of this clonotype: At one end, the junction sequence differs from germline, possibly due to a read error. This chain connects TRBV7-3 to TRBJ2-3; D is ambiguous. CDR3 size: 12 residues. CDR1 SGHTA and CDR2 FQGTGA come from the germline V gene. CDR3 sequence: CAGSLTTDTQYF. DNA for the CDR3: TGTGCCGGCAGCTTAACCACAGATACGCAGTATTTT.

This clonotype was seen many times. The chain is built from TRBV6-2 or TRBV6-3 and TRBJ1-1, with 7 bases aligning to TRBD1. CDR3 length equals 16 residues. The germline V gene encodes CDR1 MNHEY and CDR2 SVGEGT. V lost 6 bases and J lost 7; bases outside the gene matches: 17. The CDR3 region has the DNA TGTGCCAGCAGACCCATTCGGACAGGAGGGGTAGGTGAAGCTTTCTTT. As protein: CASRPIRTGGVGEAFF.

This clonotype was seen at least ten times. The chain joins TRBV28 to TRBJ2-3, with D unresolved. Germline CDR1 is MDHEN and CDR2 is SYDVKM. V was clipped by 6 bases and J by 4 bases, with 14 bases between them. CDR3 length: 14 amino acids. The CDR3 coding sequence is TGTGCCAGCAGCCCGGAATCAACTCCAGATACGCAGTATTTT. Protein product: CASSPESTPDTQYF.

This clonotype was counted many times. The chain uses TRBV7-2 and TRBJ2-1; TRBD1 matches 7 bases. CDR3 length: 13 residues. Germline V lookup: CDR1 SGHTA, CDR2 FQGNSA. J was trimmed by 12 bases and V by 4 bases; bases with no gene match: 9. CDR3 protein: CASSSTGIGGQFF. The CDR3 DNA reads TGTGCCAGCAGCTCGACAGGGATCGGTGGGCAGTTCTTC.

In this sample, this clonotype turned up many times. The gene calls are TRBV5-4 and TRBJ2-7; D is perhaps TRBD2 (6 bases). The V and J ends lost 2 bases and 3 bases respectively, with 15 bases between them. The CDR3 is made up of 15 amino acids. Looked up from germline, CDR1 is SGHNT and CDR2 is YYREEE (reference sequence). This chain's CDR3 is CASSFAGSPLYEQYF. The DNA for the CDR3 is TGTGCCAGCAGCTTTGCGGGGAGCCCCCTCTACGAGCAGTACTTC.

This clonotype was counted at least ten times. The V call is TRBV28, the J call TRBJ1-6; TRBD1 might be the D (6 bases). V lost 6 bases and J lost 7, with 10 bases in between. Germline CDR1 reads MDHEN; CDR2 reads SYDVKM. The CDR3 extends over 13 amino acids. CDR3 DNA: TGTGCCAGCAGCTTCAGGGGCAATTCACCCCTCCACTTT. This sequence encodes CASSFRGNSPLHF. Full variable domain (outside the CDR3, taken from reference TRBV28 and TRBJ1-6): DVKVTQSSRYLVKRTGEKVFLECVQDMDHENMFWYRQDPGLGLRLIYFSYDVKMKEKGDIPEGYSVSREKKERFSLILESASTNQTSMYLCASSFRGNSPLHFGNGTRLTVT.

At least ten counts were recorded for this clonotype. CDR3 region: CSASRQGSGNTIYF. In DNA form, the CDR3 reads TGCAGTGCTAGCAGACAGGGCTCTGGAAACACCATATATTTT. The J gene is TRBJ1-3, the V gene TRBV20-1, with 7 bases lining up with TRBD1. The CDR3 runs 14 residues. Unmatched junction bases numbered 2, after V lost 3 bases and J lost 0 bases. Per germline, CDR1 DFQATT and CDR2 SNEGSKA (reference sequence).

The table lists this clonotype with many counts. V gene TRBV5-5 combines with J gene TRBJ1-3, with 8 bases identical to TRBD1. Trimming removed 4 bases from V and 8 bases from J; junction bases left unmatched: 5. Germline CDR1 and CDR2: SGHKS and YYEKEE (reference sequence). The CDR3 is 13 amino acids. The CDR3 loop is CASSETGADTIYF. CDR3 DNA: TGTGCCAGCAGCGAGACAGGGGCTGACACCATATATTTT. The variable domain in full, with the rest retrieved from reference TRBV5-5 and TRBJ1-3, is DAGVTQSPTHLIKTRGQQVTLRCSPISGHKSVSWYQQVLGQGPQFIFQYYEKEERGRGNFPDRFSARQFPNYSSELNVNALLLGDSALYLCASSETGADTIYFGEGSWLTVV.

This clonotype was seen ten or more times. The chain recombines TRBV15 with TRBJ1-1; D call uncertain. V lost 0 bases, J lost 8 bases, and 13 bases lay in between. Germline V CDR1 and CDR2: LNHNV, YYDKDF (reference sequence). The CDR3 length is 14 residues. CDR3 DNA: TGTGCCACCAGCAGAGATCCGGTCGCGGACGAAGCTTTCTTT. Protein product: CATSRDPVADEAFF.

This clonotype was found many times. V and J are TRBV25-1 and TRBJ1-2; maybe TRBD1 (5 bases). Germline loops: CDR1 MGHDK, CDR2 SYGVNS. Trimming removed 1 base from V and 8 bases from J, with 8 bases in between. There are 12 residues in the CDR3. The CDR3 region has the DNA TGTGCCAGCAGTGAATGGGGGGACGGCTACACCTTC. As protein: CASSEWGDGYTF.

This clonotype occurred many times. This rearrangement joins TRBV29-1 to TRBJ2-5; TRBD1 matches at 8 bases. The germline V gene encodes CDR1 SQVTM and CDR2 ANQGSEA. Unmatched junction bases numbered 8, after V lost 7 bases and J lost 1 base. CDR3 size: 14 residues. The CDR3 bases are TGCAGCGCCGGACAGGGTGGGGCCCAAGAGACCCAGTACTTC. It encodes CSAGQGGAQETQYF.

This clonotype was seen more than once but under ten times. The CDR3 nucleotides are TGTGCCAGCAGGCACGCCGGGGAGACCCAGTACTTC. Its translation: CASRHAGETQYF. The chain recombines TRBV27 with TRBJ2-5; D not certain. CDR1 MNHEY and CDR2 SMNVEV come from the germline V gene (reference sequence). This CDR3 comprises 12 residues. Trimming cost V 6 bases and J 5 bases, with 10 bases left between them.

Many counts were recorded for this clonotype. The CDR3 DNA reads TGTGCCAGCCGACTTGGAAACACCATATATTTT. Translating it yields CASRLGNTIYF. The chain recombines TRBV6-2 or TRBV6-3 with TRBJ1-3; D remains unclear. V was shortened by 8 bases and J by 3 bases, with 5 bases between the two germline ends. This CDR3 has 11 amino acids. Germline values: CDR1 MNHEY, CDR2 SVGEGT.